The 29 T cell receptor beta chains presented below share a single source sample, sequenced in a study of CD4 and CD8 cells across lung adenocarcinoma regions. Each CDR3 protein gets one entry after TCRdb re-called the PCR reads with MiXCR. The sample gives about 8,500 distinct CDR3 sequences, over 45% of which show up once; 15% to 20% is in the top ten. The specimen sequenced was CD4+ T cells from the margin of a lung tumor. These receptors all stem from a female donor with lung adenocarcinoma. The CD4 and CD8 labels of this study may be unreliable.

CDR3 loop: CAWSNSGAGELFF. CDR3 DNA sequence: TGTGCCTGGAGCAACAGTGGCGCCGGGGAGCTGTTTTTT. The chain carries TRBV30 and TRBJ2-2; unclear D gene. Per the germline V gene, CDR1 is GTSNPN and CDR2 is SVGIG (reference sequence). The CDR3 extends over 13 amino acids. V lost 3 bases and J 6 bases, leaving 11 bases between the germline ends.

This clonotype was counted between two and nine times. The CDR3 protein is CASSHRTGAVSTGANVLTF. The CDR3, as DNA: TGTGCCAGCAGCCACAGGACAGGGGCGGTATCAACTGGGGCCAACGTCCTGACTTTC. V usage is TRBV3-1 and J usage is TRBJ2-6; 9 bases match TRBD1. In germline, CDR1 is LGHDT, CDR2 YNNKEL (reference sequence). This CDR3 spans 19 amino acids. V was pared by 3 bases and J by 2 bases, with 11 bases of the junction left unmatched.

The chain carries TRBV9 and TRBJ2-3, with D maybe TRBD2 (5 bases). The CDR3 covers 15 residues. In germline, CDR1 is SGDLS, CDR2 YYNGEE. V dropped 0 bases and J dropped 2 bases, with 10 bases sitting between them. The CDR3 reads CASSVDQRYTDTQYF. The CDR3 DNA sequence: TGTGCCAGCAGCGTAGATCAGCGGTACACAGATACGCAGTATTTT.

Sample share makes this clonotype medium-sized (0.01 to 0.1%). This chain connects TRBV6-1 to TRBJ1-1, with 7 bases aligning to TRBD1. This CDR3 is 14 amino acids long. The J segment lost 5 bases and the V segment lost 7 bases, leaving 10 bases of the junction unmatched. The germline V gene encodes CDR1 MNHNS and CDR2 SASEGT. The CDR3 loop reads CASNAQGRGTEAFF. The CDR3 DNA follows: TGTGCCAGCAACGCACAGGGGAGGGGAACTGAAGCTTTCTTT.

Ten or more counts support this clonotype. The V call is TRBV7-9, the J call TRBJ2-3; TRBD1 matches 9 bases. V was pared by 4 bases and J by 5 bases, with 13 bases of the junction left unmatched. Germline assignment: CDR1 SEHNR and CDR2 FQNEAQ (reference sequence). The CDR3 has 17 amino acids. CDR3 nucleotides: TGTGCCAGCAGCTCCTTAGAGTGGGACAGGGACAGAGATACGCAGTATTTT. Protein product: CASSSLEWDRDRDTQYF.

By its share, this clonotype is medium-sized. This sequence joins TRBV6-1 and TRBJ2-5; possible D gene TRBD1, 5 bases. The DNA end favors TRBJ2-7, so the J call may be wrong. The CDR3 has 13 residues. Germline V gene data show CDR1 as MNHNS and CDR2 as SASEGT. The CDR3 here is CASSEAGSDEQYF. The CDR3 bases are TGTGCCAGCAGTGAGGCAGGGTCGGACGAGCAGTACTTC.

The gene calls are TRBV19 and TRBJ2-6; D possibly corresponds to TRBD2 (6 bases). CDR1 is LNHDA, CDR2 SQIVND, per germline (reference sequence). The V end was cut by 0 bases, the J end by 0 bases, with 6 bases between. The CDR3 contains 16 residues. The CDR3 coding sequence is TGTGCCAGTAGTATAGAGGGGGGCTCTGGGGCCAACGTCCTGACTTTC. Protein product: CASSIEGGSGANVLTF. The entire variable domain, with the rest obtained from reference TRBV19 and TRBJ2-6, is as follows: DGGITQSPKYLFRKEGQNVTLSCEQNLNHDAMYWYRQDPGQGLRLIYYSQIVNDFQKGDIAEGYSVSREKKESFPLTVTSAQKNPTAFYLCASSIEGGSGANVLTFGAGSRLTVL.

This clonotype ranks as medium-sized. This rearrangement joins TRBV7-2 to TRBJ2-4, with TRBD1 matching over 9 bases. With 4 bases clipped from V and 2 bases from J, the junction kept 9 bases outside the gene matches. CDR3 length: 17 amino acids. From germline, CDR1 is SGHTA and CDR2 FQGNSA. The CDR3 here is CASSYTGTGHTKNIQYF. The CDR3 DNA follows: TGTGCCAGCAGCTACACCGGGACAGGGCATACCAAAAACATTCAGTACTTC.

The J gene is TRBJ2-5, the V gene TRBV6-5; possibly TRBD2 for D (7 bases). Germline CDR1 and CDR2: MNHEY and SVGAGI. Trimming cost V 2 bases and J 7 bases, with 14 bases left between them. The CDR3 totals 14 residues. This CDR3 is CASSYTQGGGTQYF. DNA for the CDR3: TGTGCCAGCAGTTACACTCAAGGGGGGGGGACCCAGTACTTC.

On this clonotype: The junction differs from germline at one of its ends, possibly a read error. The rearrangement joins TRBV6-1 to TRBJ2-3, with D uncertain. Germline values: CDR1 MNHNS, CDR2 SASEGT. The CDR3 totals 12 residues. The CDR3 sequence: CARGGVRDTQYF. The CDR3 DNA follows: TGTGCCAGGGGTGGAGTTAGAGATACCCAGTATTTT.

The V gene is TRBV10-1, the J gene TRBJ2-3; TRBD2 agrees at 12 bases. The J call is uncertain, as TRBJ2-1 better fits the DNA end. Germline V gene lookup returns CDR1 WNHNN and CDR2 SYGVQD (reference sequence). This CDR3 contains 19 residues. The chain's CDR3 is CASSGLRTSGKSTYNEQFF. The CDR3 DNA is TGCGCCAGCAGTGGGTTGAGGACTAGCGGGAAAAGTACCTACAATGAGCAGTTCTTC.

V usage is TRBV7-3 and J usage is TRBJ2-1; perhaps TRBD1 as D (6 bases). This CDR3 has 15 amino acids. Germline V gene data show CDR1 as SGHTA and CDR2 as FQGTGA. The V end lost 0 bases, the J end lost 2 bases, and 8 bases lay between the germline ends. The CDR3 DNA reads TGTGCCAGCAGCTTAACAGGGGGAACCTACAATGAGCAGTTCTTC. Its translation is CASSLTGGTYNEQFF.

The chain has TRBV14 and TRBJ2-1; 11 bases align to TRBD2. V lost 6 bases and J lost 4; bases outside the gene matches: 14. The CDR3 is made up of 18 amino acids. Germline CDR1 SGHDN, CDR2 FVKESK. The CDR3 DNA sequence: TGTGCCAGCAGTAAGCGAACTAGCGGGAGTCAGGGTTACAATGAGCAGTTCTTC. This sequence encodes CASSKRTSGSQGYNEQFF.

The V call is TRBV7-6, the J call TRBJ1-6; no clear D gene. The length of the CDR3 is 15 residues. The germline CDR1 and CDR2 sequences are SGHVS and FNYEAQ. V dropped 1 base and J dropped 9 bases, with 13 bases sitting between them. The CDR3 sequence is CASSLGVGPGSPLHF. For the CDR3, the DNA is TGTGCCAGCAGCTTAGGAGTAGGGCCGGGTTCACCCCTCCACTTT.

This clonotype is medium-sized (0.01 to 0.1%). One junction end disagrees with the germline gene, perhaps due to a read error. This chain connects TRBV6-2 or TRBV6-3 to TRBJ2-5; perhaps TRBD1 as D (5 bases). The CDR3 spans 13 residues. From germline, CDR1 is MNHEY and CDR2 SVGEGT. The CDR3 reads CASTPSGQGTQYF. In nucleotides, the CDR3 is TGTGCCAGCACCCCGTCAGGGCAAGGGACCCAGTACTTC.

This clonotype was counted once. V gene TRBV4-1 combines with J gene TRBJ2-1; a possible D gene is TRBD2 (5 bases). The J call may not be correct, given that the DNA end is closer to TRBJ2-7. Germline V lookup: CDR1 MGHRA, CDR2 YSYEKL. CDR3 size: 11 residues. The CDR3 sequence: CASSQGDEQYF. As DNA, the CDR3 is TGCGCCAGCAGCCAGGGAGATGAGCAGTACTTC.

This CDR3 is CASSLWGPNTGELFF. DNA for the CDR3: TGCGCCAGCAGCTTGTGGGGTCCGAACACCGGGGAGCTGTTTTTT. This rearrangement joins TRBV5-1 to TRBJ2-2; no firm D call. This CDR3 is 15 amino acids long. Germline CDR1 and CDR2: SGHRS and YFSETQ. The ends were cut back, 1 base at V and 0 bases at J, with 7 bases in the middle.

This clonotype has more than one count but fewer than ten. The DNA of the CDR3 is TGTGCCAGCAGGGGGACAGGGGGAAACACCATATATTTT. This translates into CASRGTGGNTIYF. The rearrangement joins TRBV6-1 to TRBJ1-3; 9 bases map to TRBD1. Germline values: CDR1 MNHNS, CDR2 SASEGT. This CDR3 is built from 13 residues. The trim removed 6 bases at V and 4 bases at J, leaving 1 base unmatched.

The DNA for the CDR3 is TGTGCCAGCAGCCAACGAGACAGGCCCAATGAGCAGTTCTTC. This codes for CASSQRDRPNEQFF. The V and J genes are TRBV3-1 and TRBJ2-1, with a weak D call TRBD1 (6 bases). There are 14 residues in the CDR3. Germline V CDR1 and CDR2: LGHDT, YNNKEL (reference sequence). Deletions cut 2 bases from V and 6 bases from J, with 11 bases between.

This sequence joins TRBV11-2 and TRBJ2-6; no definite D call. V was clipped by 2 bases and J by 1 base, with 6 bases between them. CDR3 length: 15 amino acids. Germline V gene lookup returns CDR1 SGHAT and CDR2 FQNNGV. CDR3 sequence (DNA): TGTGCCAGCAGCTTATTGGTATCTGGGGCCAACGTCCTGACTTTC. It is translated as CASSLLVSGANVLTF.

V is TRBV27 and J is TRBJ2-3; weak D call: TRBD2 (6 bases). The CDR3 loop spans 16 amino acids. Trimming took off 3 bases at V and 4 bases at J, with 17 bases between the two ends. Germline loops: CDR1 MNHEY, CDR2 SMNVEV (reference sequence). The CDR3 sequence is CASSLNVGGGSDTQYF. The CDR3 DNA follows: TGTGCCAGCAGTTTGAATGTCGGGGGTGGGTCAGATACGCAGTATTTT.

In regard to this clonotype: Mismatch with germline at one junction end may stem from a read error. J is TRBJ2-3 and V is TRBV27, with D possibly called TRBD1 or TRBD2 (5 bases each). CDR3 length equals 15 residues. From germline, CDR1 is MNHEY and CDR2 SMNVEV (reference sequence). The CDR3: CASRFGAGGTETQYF. As DNA, the CDR3 is TGTGCCAGCAGGTTCGGGGCAGGTGGCACAGAGACGCAGTATTTT.

This chain joins TRBV30 and TRBJ1-1; D not resolved. The CDR3 consists of 13 residues. Germline V gene sequence: CDR1 GTSNPN, CDR2 SVGIG (reference sequence). Deletions cut 5 bases from V and 3 bases from J, with 13 bases between. The CDR3 bases are TGTGCCTGGTCCCTCTCGCTGTACACTGAAGCTTTCTTT. As protein: CAWSLSLYTEAFF.

This chain links TRBV6-4 with TRBJ2-1; D gene uncertain. CDR1 and CDR2 (germline): MRHNA, SNTAGT. The length of the CDR3 is 13 residues. The V gene lost 2 bases and the J gene lost 5 bases, with 7 bases spanning the gap. CDR3 bases: TGTGCCAGCAGTGACGGGCCTAACAATGAGCAGTTCTTC. Translation: CASSDGPNNEQFF.

The V gene is TRBV10-3, the J gene TRBJ1-2, with a possible D match to TRBD1 (6 bases). V was clipped by 4 bases and J by 9 bases, with 12 bases between them. The CDR3 sequence is 12 residues long. Germline V gene data show CDR1 as ENHRY and CDR2 as SYGVKD. The DNA of the CDR3 is TGTGCCATCAGTGTTCGAGGGGGAAGCTACACCTTC. The encoded protein is CAISVRGGSYTF.

This clonotype was seen ten or more times. The gene calls are TRBV7-6 and TRBJ2-3; D uncertain. Germline V lookup: CDR1 SGHVS, CDR2 FNYEAQ. The CDR3 runs 15 residues. Trimming stripped 1 base from V and 5 bases from J, with 13 bases between. This CDR3 reads CASSLERVIGDTQYF. The CDR3 coding sequence is TGTGCCAGCAGCTTAGAAAGGGTTATTGGAGATACGCAGTATTTT.

Concerning this clonotype itself: Germline and junction disagree at one end, which may indicate a read error. This chain uses TRBV6-5 with TRBJ2-4; D might be TRBD2 (6 bases). CDR1 is MNHEY and CDR2 is SVGAGI in the germline V gene. The CDR3 runs to 13 residues. In DNA form, the CDR3 reads TGTGCGAGCGGGTACCGCGACAAAAACATCCAGTACTTC. It codes for CASGYRDKNIQYF.

This clonotype appeared a few times. One base away lies a much larger clone, so this may be a sequencing read error. V is TRBV6-5 and J is TRBJ2-1; 7 bases line up with TRBD2. Trimming at V came to 4 bases and at J to 10 bases, leaving 13 bases not matched to a gene. The CDR3 covers 15 residues. The germline gives CDR1 MNHEY, CDR2 SVGAGI. The CDR3 coding sequence is TGTGCCAGCAGTTGGGAGGGAGTGGGGAGCTACGAGCAGTTCTTC. Its protein product is CASSWEGVGSYEQFF.

The table lists this clonotype with a few counts. This rearrangement joins TRBV6-1 to TRBJ1-6; 7 positions match TRBD1. The CDR3 has 14 residues. Germline V gene sequence: CDR1 MNHNS, CDR2 SASEGT. Trimming removed 7 bases from V and 10 bases from J; junction bases left unmatched: 10. The DNA of the CDR3 is TGTGCCAGCACCAAGACAGGGCAAGGGTCACCCCTCCACTTT. Translation gives CASTKTGQGSPLHF.